The TCR beta chain under discussion was sequenced for a study of blood T cell repertoires in COVID-19. Study-level information: The samples span acute and convalescent COVID-19 from the United States, Italy and Spain. From T cells, B-cell-depleted T cells, or PBMCs came the material, which was cDNA or gDNA.

The V gene lost 6 bases and the J gene lost 3 bases, with 8 bases spanning the gap. The CDR3 has 12 amino acids. Original processing notes: Amplifying reference gene primers gave estimates of nucleated cell counts. TCRdb's copy holds only in-frame clones and misses some; the assay was immunoSEQ multiplex PCR. V and J calls and clone size are as listed in that table; D and trimming were resolved from the DNA. The table includes a few hundred thousand clones, approximately 85% detected once. This sequence originates from a human donor with COVID-19, enrolled during active disease. The donor label of this sample is uncertain. Sequenced: peripheral blood. The genes are TRBV12-3 or TRBV12-4 and TRBJ1-1; D uncertain. The CDR3 reads CASSTGDTEAFF. DNA for the CDR3: TGTGCCAGCAGCACCGGGGACACTGAAGCTTTCTTT.